The 22 T cell receptor beta chains in this list originate from one sample, sequenced in a study of blood T cell repertoires in COVID-19. Using immunoSEQ multiplex PCR, the repertoire was profiled, and TCRdb retains in-frame clones only, with some absent. The sample includes 280,000 or so clones, 85% of them seen just once. Sequenced sample: PBMCs or T cells enriched from blood (not recorded which). The receptor set was obtained from a woman aged 45-60 years who had recovered from COVID-19.

This chain connects TRBV14 to TRBJ2-2; D remains unclear. Trimming took off 0 bases at V and 2 bases at J, with 13 bases between the two ends. CDR3 size: 17 residues. In germline, CDR1 is SGHDN, CDR2 FVKESK. As DNA, the CDR3 is TGTGCCAGCAGCCAAGATCTTGTCAGACATAACACCGGGGAGCTGTTTTTT. It yields the protein CASSQDLVRHNTGELFF.

The genes are TRBV19 and TRBJ2-7; 9 bases are a match to TRBD2. The CDR3 length is 16 residues. With V trimmed by 5 bases and J by 2 bases, 10 bases remained unmatched. Germline CDR1 reads LNHDA; CDR2 reads SQIVND (reference sequence). The CDR3 coding sequence is TGTGCCAGTAGTCCACGAGGGCTAGCGGGGACCTACGAGCAGTACTTC. Protein sequence: CASSPRGLAGTYEQYF.

This clone was seen ten or more times. Other DNA sequences in the sample encode the same CDR3. The J gene is TRBJ2-3, the V gene TRBV19; D is ambiguous. Trimming pared 2 bases from V and 0 bases from J, leaving 3 bases between. The CDR3 sequence is 13 residues long. CDR1 LNHDA and CDR2 SQIVND come from the germline V gene (reference sequence). The CDR3 loop reads CASSIQSTDTQYF. CDR3 nucleotide sequence: TGTGCCAGTAGTATACAAAGCACAGATACGCAGTATTTT.

J is TRBJ1-2 and V is TRBV18; tentative D call: TRBD1 (5 bases). The CDR3 has 13 amino acids. Trimming removed 3 bases at V and 2 bases at J, with 7 bases between. Germline lookup yields CDR1 KGHSH and CDR2 LQKENI. The CDR3 here is CASSPPGNYGYTF. CDR3 nucleotide sequence: TGTGCCAGCTCACCCCCAGGGAACTATGGCTACACCTTC.

The chain is built from TRBV2 and TRBJ1-5; 10 nucleotides match TRBD1. CDR1 and CDR2 (germline): SNHLY, FYNNEI. This CDR3 region has 15 residues. With 4 bases clipped from V and 7 bases from J, the junction kept 7 bases outside the gene matches. The CDR3: CASSAGQGKGQPQHF. The CDR3 bases are TGTGCCAGCAGTGCGGGACAGGGGAAAGGACAGCCCCAGCATTTT.

The chain joins TRBV9 to TRBJ2-1; D is ambiguous. From germline, CDR1 is SGDLS and CDR2 YYNGEE. The CDR3 is made up of 18 amino acids. Trimming took 0 bases from V and 2 from J, leaving 18 bases between them. CDR3 sequence reads: CASSVGSRSSLTYNEQFF. The CDR3, as DNA: TGTGCCAGCAGCGTAGGATCTAGAAGTAGCCTGACCTACAATGAGCAGTTCTTC.

The CDR3: CASSVRWENNEQFF. The CDR3 region has the DNA TGTGCCAGCAGCGTACGTTGGGAGAACAATGAGCAGTTCTTC. This rearrangement joins TRBV9 to TRBJ2-1; D is perhaps TRBD2 (5 bases). CDR1 is SGDLS, CDR2 YYNGEE, per germline. This CDR3 has 14 residues. The V end was cut by 1 base, the J end by 5 bases, with 10 bases between.

There are a few counts of this clone. This chain uses TRBV28 with TRBJ1-5, with a possible D match to TRBD1 (5 bases). The germline CDR1 and CDR2 sequences are MDHEN and SYDVKM. This CDR3 region has 15 residues. V was trimmed by 4 bases and J by 1 base, leaving 11 bases between them. CDR3 loop: CASSSSGVSNQPQHF. CDR3 DNA: TGTGCCAGCAGTTCGTCGGGGGTCAGCAATCAGCCCCAGCATTTT.

This chain links TRBV5-6 with TRBJ1-1; D ambiguous. CDR1 is SGHDT, CDR2 YYEEEE, per germline. CDR3 length: 13 amino acids. The V end lost 2 bases, the J end lost 10 bases, and 15 bases lay between the germline ends. CDR3 DNA sequence: TGTGCCAGCAGCTTCAGATCGAACTCAGGAGCTTTCTTT. Protein product: CASSFRSNSGAFF.

The chain combines TRBV20-1 with TRBJ2-7; the D gene is possibly TRBD2 (5 bases). Deletions cut 6 bases from V and 2 bases from J, with 8 bases between. This CDR3 is built from 11 residues. Germline loops: CDR1 DFQATT, CDR2 SNEGSKA (reference sequence). CDR3 nucleotides: TGCAGTGCGGGAGCCCCCTACGAGCAGTACTTC. Its protein product is CSAGAPYEQYF.

The genes are TRBV7-9 and TRBJ2-5; 10 bases fit TRBD1. Germline lookup yields CDR1 SEHNR and CDR2 FQNEAQ (reference sequence). This CDR3 has 16 amino acids. The ends lost 0 bases at V and 5 bases at J; junction bases unmatched: 6. The CDR3 protein is CASSLAETGGPETQYF. The CDR3 DNA reads TGTGCCAGCAGCTTAGCGGAGACAGGGGGCCCGGAGACCCAGTACTTC.

The chain joins TRBV7-8 to TRBJ2-2; TRBD2 might be the D (5 bases). CDR3 length equals 15 residues. Germline CDR1 SGHVS, CDR2 FQNEAQ. V dropped 1 base and J dropped 4 bases, with 10 bases sitting between them. CDR3 nucleotide sequence: TGTGCCAGCAGCTTAGTAGGACTCACCACCGGGGAGCTGTTTTTT. Amino acids: CASSLVGLTTGELFF.

The gene calls are TRBV29-1 and TRBJ1-5; D is unresolved. CDR1 is SQVTM and CDR2 is ANQGSEA in the germline V gene. The CDR3 sequence is 13 residues long. V lost 4 bases to trimming and J lost 2 bases, with 9 bases between them. The CDR3 region is CSVAGDGNQPQHF. The CDR3 nucleotides read TGCAGCGTTGCCGGGGATGGCAATCAGCCCCAGCATTTT. The whole variable domain, filled in from reference TRBV29-1 and TRBJ1-5, reads SAVISQKPSRDICQRGTSLTIQCQVDSQVTMMFWYRQQPGQSLTLIATANQGSEATYESGFVIDKFPISRPNLTFSTLTVSNMSPEDSSIYLCSVAGDGNQPQHFGDGTRLSIL.

The gene calls are TRBV19 and TRBJ1-1; TRBD1 aligns across 9 bases. The trim removed 1 base at V and 4 bases at J, leaving 4 bases unmatched. Germline V CDR1 and CDR2: LNHDA, SQIVND (reference sequence). The CDR3 has 15 residues. The CDR3 sequence is CASSIGQGGATEAFF. The CDR3 nucleotides are TGTGCCAGTAGTATAGGACAGGGGGGGGCCACTGAAGCTTTCTTT.

This chain links TRBV25-1 with TRBJ1-2, with D perhaps matching TRBD1 (6 bases). The CDR3 consists of 16 residues. Trimming shortened V by 1 base and J by 2 bases, and 14 bases separated the two germline ends. Per germline, CDR1 MGHDK and CDR2 SYGVNS. The CDR3 loop is CASSESSGGANYGYTF. The CDR3 coding sequence is TGTGCCAGCAGTGAATCCAGCGGGGGCGCAAACTATGGCTACACCTTC.

The rearrangement links TRBV3-1 (or the pseudogene TRBV3-2) to TRBJ1-4; 7 nucleotides agree with TRBD1. Trimming at V came to 5 bases and at J to 8 bases, leaving 11 bases not matched to a gene. Germline loops: CDR1 LGHDT, CDR2 YNNKEL (reference sequence). CDR3 size: 15 residues. The CDR3 spells CASSRRETGIEKLFF. The CDR3, as DNA: TGTGCCAGCAGCAGAAGGGAGACAGGGATCGAAAAACTGTTTTTT.

This chain uses TRBV28 with TRBJ1-4; D not certain. Germline values: CDR1 MDHEN, CDR2 SYDVKM. V dropped 5 bases and J dropped 3 bases, with 16 bases sitting between them. The CDR3 contains 16 residues. DNA for the CDR3: TGTGCCAGCAGTCCCCGATCCAGCGGGGCTAATGAAAAACTGTTTTTT. Translated, it gives CASSPRSSGANEKLFF.

The chain joins TRBV24-1 to TRBJ2-5; 12 bases align to TRBD2. Germline V gene sequence: CDR1 KGHDR, CDR2 SFDVKD. Germline trimming cut 4 bases from V and 4 bases from J; bases unmatched to any gene: 6. The CDR3 extends over 16 amino acids. The CDR3 bases are TGTGCCACCAGTGAGACTAGCGGGGGCCAGGTAGAGACCCAGTACTTC. It codes for CATSETSGGQVETQYF.

The V and J genes are TRBV9 and TRBJ1-3, with 8 nucleotides matching TRBD1. This CDR3 comprises 16 residues. Germline trimming cut 4 bases from V and 4 bases from J; bases unmatched to any gene: 10. The germline V gene encodes CDR1 SGDLS and CDR2 YYNGEE. CDR3: CASSPGQGATGNTIYF. The CDR3 nucleotides are TGTGCCAGCAGCCCCGGTCAGGGGGCAACGGGAAACACCATATATTTT.

This rearrangement joins TRBV5-6 to TRBJ1-3; D unresolved. Trimming shortened V by 0 bases and J by 1 base, and 5 bases separated the two germline ends. This CDR3 is built from 14 residues. CDR1 is SGHDT, CDR2 YYEEEE, per germline. The CDR3 protein is CASSLGESGNTIYF. Written as DNA, the CDR3 is TGTGCCAGCAGCTTGGGAGAGTCTGGAAACACCATATATTTT.

The CDR3, as DNA: TGTGCCAGCCGGATTCAGGGGCACTACGAGCAGTACTTC. Amino acid sequence: CASRIQGHYEQYF. The chain has TRBV27 and TRBJ2-7; a weak D match, TRBD1 (6 bases). The CDR3 consists of 13 residues. Trimming shortened V by 8 bases and J by 3 bases, and 14 bases separated the two germline ends. CDR1 is MNHEY and CDR2 is SMNVEV in the germline V gene (reference sequence).

The chain couples TRBV9 to TRBJ1-2, with 10 bases lining up with TRBD1. In germline, CDR1 is SGDLS, CDR2 YYNGEE. After removal of 3 bases from V and 6 bases from J, the junction contained 2 bases not matched to a gene. This CDR3 region has 13 residues. The CDR3 DNA reads as TGTGCCAGCAGCGCCGGGACAGGGGATGGCTACACCTTC. Translating it yields CASSAGTGDGYTF. Supplemented by reference TRBV9 and TRBJ1-2, the full variable domain reads DSGVTQTPKHLITATGQRVTLRCSPRSGDLSVYWYQQSLDQGLQFLIQYYNGEERAKGNILERFSAQQFPDLHSELNLSSLELGDSALYFCASSAGTGDGYTFGSGTRLTVV.